This TCR beta chain was recorded in a study of blood T cell repertoires in COVID-19. Only a few counts were recorded for this clone. In the original workflow: The assay estimated nucleated cells by amplifying reference gene primers. Method: immunoSEQ multiplex PCR; TCRdb's copy keeps in-frame clones and lacks some. V and J calls and clone size are as listed in that table; D and trimming were resolved from the DNA. Of 30,000 to 40,000 clones in the sample, about 90% were seen once. Trimming pared 6 bases from V and 0 bases from J, leaving 9 bases between. Germline assignment: CDR1 SGHRS and CDR2 YFSETQ. This CDR3 region has 14 residues.

This chain links TRBV5-1 with TRBJ2-2; D possibly corresponds to TRBD2 (6 bases). The source is a man between 60 and 70 years old with active or convalescent COVID-19. Sequencing input: peripheral blood. The chain's CDR3 is CASMGGANTGELFF. The DNA of the CDR3 is TGCGCCAGCATGGGCGGGGCGAACACCGGGGAGCTGTTTTTT.